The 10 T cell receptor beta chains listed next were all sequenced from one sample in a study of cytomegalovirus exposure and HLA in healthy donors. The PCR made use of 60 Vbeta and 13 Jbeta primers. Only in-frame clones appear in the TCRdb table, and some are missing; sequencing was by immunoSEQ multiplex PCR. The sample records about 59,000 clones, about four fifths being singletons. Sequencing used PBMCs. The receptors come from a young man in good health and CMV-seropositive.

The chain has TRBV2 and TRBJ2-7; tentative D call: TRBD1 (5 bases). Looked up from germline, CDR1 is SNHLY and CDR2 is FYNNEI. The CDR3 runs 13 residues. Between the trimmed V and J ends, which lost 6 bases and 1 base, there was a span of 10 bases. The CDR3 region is CASRYKGSYEQYF. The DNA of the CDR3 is TGTGCCAGCAGGTATAAGGGGTCCTACGAGCAGTACTTC.

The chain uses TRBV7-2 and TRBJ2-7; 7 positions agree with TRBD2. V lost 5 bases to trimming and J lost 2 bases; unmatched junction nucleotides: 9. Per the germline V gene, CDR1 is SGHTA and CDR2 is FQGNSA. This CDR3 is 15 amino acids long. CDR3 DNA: TGTGCCAGCAGCATAAGACTAGCTTCTACCTACGAGCAGTACTTC. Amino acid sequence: CASSIRLASTYEQYF.

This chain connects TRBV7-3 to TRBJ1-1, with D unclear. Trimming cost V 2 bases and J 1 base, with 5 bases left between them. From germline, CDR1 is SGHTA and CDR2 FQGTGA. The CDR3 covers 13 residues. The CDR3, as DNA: TGTGCCAGCAGCTTACCAGGGAACACTGAAGCTTTCTTT. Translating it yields CASSLPGNTEAFF.

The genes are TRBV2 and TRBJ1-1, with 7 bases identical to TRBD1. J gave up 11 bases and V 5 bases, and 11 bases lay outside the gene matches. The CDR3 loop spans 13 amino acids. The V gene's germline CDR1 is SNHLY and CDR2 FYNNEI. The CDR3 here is CASSPQGPPSAFF. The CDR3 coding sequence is TGTGCCAGCAGTCCACAGGGGCCTCCGTCCGCTTTCTTT.

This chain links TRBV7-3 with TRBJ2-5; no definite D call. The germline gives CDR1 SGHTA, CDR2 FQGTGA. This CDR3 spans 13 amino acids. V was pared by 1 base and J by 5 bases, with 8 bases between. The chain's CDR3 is CASSLNLMETQYF. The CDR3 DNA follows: TGTGCCAGCAGCTTAAATCTAATGGAGACCCAGTACTTC.

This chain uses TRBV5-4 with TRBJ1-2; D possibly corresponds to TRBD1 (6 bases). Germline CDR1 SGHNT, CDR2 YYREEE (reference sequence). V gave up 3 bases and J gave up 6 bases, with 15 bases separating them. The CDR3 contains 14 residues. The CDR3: CASSSRTDGDGYTF. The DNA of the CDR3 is TGTGCCAGCAGCTCCCGGACAGACGGGGATGGCTACACCTTC.

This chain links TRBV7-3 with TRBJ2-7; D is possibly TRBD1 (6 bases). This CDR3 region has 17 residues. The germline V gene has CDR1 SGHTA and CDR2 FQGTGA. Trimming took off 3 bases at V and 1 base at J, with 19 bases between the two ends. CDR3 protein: CASSFTGTPKKSYEQYF. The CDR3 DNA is TGTGCCAGCAGCTTTACCGGGACACCTAAAAAATCCTACGAGCAGTACTTC. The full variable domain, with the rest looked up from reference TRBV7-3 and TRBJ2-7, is GAGVSQTPSNKVTEKGKYVELRCDPISGHTALYWYRQSLGQGPEFLIYFQGTGAADDSGLPNDRFFAVRPEGSVSTLKIQRTERGDSAVYLCASSFTGTPKKSYEQYFGPGTRLTVT.

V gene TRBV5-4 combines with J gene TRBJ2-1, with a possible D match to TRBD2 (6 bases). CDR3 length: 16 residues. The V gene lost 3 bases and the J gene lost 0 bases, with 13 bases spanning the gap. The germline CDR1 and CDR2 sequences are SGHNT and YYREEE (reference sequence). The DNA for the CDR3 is TGTGCCAGCAGCTCTGCCCGGGGGAGCTCCTACAATGAGCAGTTCTTC. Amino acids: CASSSARGSSYNEQFF.

The CDR3 spells CASSQDRGNTEAFF. Written as DNA, the CDR3 is TGCGCCAGCAGCCAAGACAGGGGGAACACTGAAGCTTTCTTT. The genes are TRBV4-1 and TRBJ1-1, with D possibly being TRBD1 (6 bases). Per the germline V gene, CDR1 is MGHRA and CDR2 is YSYEKL. The length of the CDR3 is 14 residues. Deletions cut 0 bases from V and 1 base from J, with 6 bases between.

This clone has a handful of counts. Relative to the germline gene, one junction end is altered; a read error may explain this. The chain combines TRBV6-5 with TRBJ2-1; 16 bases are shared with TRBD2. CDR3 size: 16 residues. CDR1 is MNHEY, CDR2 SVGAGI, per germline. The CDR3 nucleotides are TGTGCCAGCAGTCACTCCTCGGGACTAGCGGGGGGGCGGCTGTTCTTC. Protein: CASSHSSGLAGGRLFF.